These 4 T cell receptor beta chains were sequenced from one sample in a study of post-analysis software for immune sequencing data. Study-level findings and limits: TRBV5-6, TRBV5-1 and TRBV20-1 belonged to a set of five TRBV segments that were more frequent in patients than controls.

Presence of unique molecular identifiers characterized the TCR beta cDNA libraries. TCRdb called the PCR reads again in MiXCR, with one record for every CDR3 protein. The data contain approximately 630,000 distinct CDR3 sequences, approximately 59% of them seen just once; the ten biggest clones take up roughly 10%. The antigens for these receptors are not known. Sequenced: blood. The source of these receptors is a girl aged 2 to 9 with multiple sclerosis.

The gene calls are TRBV20-1 and TRBJ2-7, with 12 bases matching TRBD2. V lost 1 base to trimming and J lost 5 bases; unmatched junction nucleotides: 3. The CDR3 totals 14 residues. CDR1 is DFQATT and CDR2 is SNEGSKA in the germline V gene (reference sequence). This CDR3 is CSARASGRGHEQYF. CDR3 coding DNA: TGCAGTGCTAGAGCTAGCGGGAGGGGGCACGAGCAGTACTTC.

The genes are TRBV6-5 and TRBJ1-1, with TRBD1 matching over 8 bases. The CDR3 sequence is 14 residues long. The ends lost 6 bases at V and 5 bases at J; junction bases unmatched: 8. CDR1 MNHEY and CDR2 SVGAGI come from the germline V gene. CDR3 DNA sequence: TGTGCCAGCAGCTCCCGGACAGGGAGGACTGAAGCTTTCTTT. The encoded protein is CASSSRTGRTEAFF.

This clonotype has just a few counts. The chain has TRBV29-1 and TRBJ2-1; D gene unclear. V lost 2 bases, J lost 2 bases, and 16 bases lay in between. The CDR3 runs 16 residues. Germline V gives CDR1 SQVTM, CDR2 ANQGSEA. This CDR3 is CSVETPSVAAYNEQFF. CDR3 nucleotide sequence: TGCAGCGTTGAAACCCCCAGCGTGGCGGCCTACAATGAGCAGTTCTTC.

The rearrangement links TRBV20-1 to TRBJ2-3; a possible D gene is TRBD2 (6 bases). The V gene's germline CDR1 is DFQATT and CDR2 SNEGSKA (reference sequence). V lost 3 bases and J 5 bases, leaving 15 bases between the germline ends. CDR3 length equals 14 residues. The chain's CDR3 is CSASKREILDTQYF. CDR3 DNA sequence: TGCAGTGCTAGTAAACGGGAGATCCTAGATACGCAGTATTTT.